This is a list of T cell receptor beta chains from one sample in a study of blood T cell repertoires in COVID-19. Clones were read by immunoSEQ multiplex PCR, and TCRdb kept only the in-frame ones, dropping some. The sample carries some 200,000 clones, roughly 80% recorded once. Sample: peripheral blood. All receptors derive from a woman aged 80 or older with active or convalescent COVID-19. Each CDR3 is given with its conserved first and last residue. Fields, in order: CDR3 length, D gene, V gene, J gene, clone size, CDR3 protein, CDR3 DNA. A D gene is named only where the DNA matches it firmly. The size entry is marked missing in some rows and otherwise reads once, few, many or a size class.

17	TRBD1	TRBV11-2	TRBJ1-6	.	CASSFQGASSYNSPLHF	TGTGCCAGCAGCTTTCAGGGGGCTAGCTCCTATAATTCACCCCTCCACTTT
14	.	TRBV7-3	TRBJ1-3	.	CASSLNRAGNTIYF	TGTGCCAGCAGCTTAAACAGGGCTGGAAACACCATATATTTT
17	.	TRBV7-7	TRBJ2-2	.	CASSVSLGRADTGELFF	TGTGCTAGCAGCGTAAGCCTAGGCAGGGCGGACACCGGGGAGCTGTTTTTT
13	.	TRBV7-9	TRBJ1-5	few	CASSLRQNQPQHF	TGTGCCAGCAGCTTAAGACAGAATCAGCCCCAGCATTTT
13	TRBD1	TRBV10-2	TRBJ2-1	.	CASRTGEYNEQFF	TGCGCCAGTAGGACAGGGGAATACAATGAGCAGTTCTTC
13	.	TRBV19	TRBJ1-2	.	CASSNRVNYGYTF	TGTGCCAGTAGTAACAGGGTAAACTATGGCTACACCTTC
12	.	TRBV29-1	TRBJ1-1	.	CSVTGSNTEAFF	TGCAGCGTTACAGGGTCGAACACTGAAGCTTTCTTT
16	TRBD1	TRBV11-3	TRBJ2-5	few	CASSSRQGGLQETQYF	TGTGCCAGCAGCTCACGACAGGGTGGACTCCAAGAGACCCAGTACTTC
13	TRBD1	TRBV28	TRBJ1-1	.	CASREGARTEAFF	TGTGCCAGCAGGGAGGGGGCGCGAACTGAAGCTTTCTTT
14	TRBD1	TRBV7-9	TRBJ2-1	.	CASSPTGPFGEQFF	TGTGCCAGCAGCCCGACAGGGCCATTTGGTGAGCAGTTCTTC
15	.	TRBV27	TRBJ2-1	.	CASSSQGPIYNEQFF	TGTGCCAGCAGTTCTCAGGGTCCCATCTACAATGAGCAGTTCTTC
15	TRBD2	TRBV6-5	TRBJ2-5	.	CASSTTQRGEETQYF	TGTGCCAGCAGTACGACTCAGCGGGGGGAAGAGACCCAGTACTTC
12	TRBD1	TRBV5-4	TRBJ2-3	.	CASSRDSDTQYF	TGTGCCAGCAGCCGGGACAGTGATACGCAGTATTTT
15	.	TRBV3-1/TRBV3-2	TRBJ1-2	.	CASSQVAGRNYGYTF	TGTGCCAGCAGCCAAGTTGCAGGGCGGAACTATGGCTACACCTTC
12	.	TRBV30	TRBJ1-5	.	CAWSDRAQPQHF	TGTGCCTGGAGTGACAGGGCTCAGCCCCAGCATTTT
18	.	TRBV3-1/TRBV3-2	TRBJ1-6	few	CASSRGTRVGSYNSPLHF	TGTGCCAGCAGCCGAGGGACACGGGTAGGCTCCTATAATTCACCCCTCCACTTT
16	.	TRBV9	TRBJ2-5	.	CASSATGGAYQETQYF	TGTGCCAGCAGCGCTACAGGGGGGGCGTACCAAGAGACCCAGTACTTC
16	TRBD2	TRBV6-1	TRBJ2-7	.	CASSELVVLAAYEQYF	TGTGCCAGCAGTGAATTGGTAGTCCTAGCGGCCTACGAGCAGTACTTC
15	.	TRBV6-1	TRBJ2-5	.	CASSDPGGAQETQYF	TGTGCCAGCAGTGACCCAGGAGGGGCTCAAGAGACCCAGTACTTC
16	TRBD1	TRBV9	TRBJ2-1	few	CASSVSGQGPYNEQFF	TGTGCCAGCAGCGTATCCGGACAGGGTCCATACAATGAGCAGTTCTTC
16	.	TRBV7-6	TRBJ2-7	.	CASSRCGLEITYEQYF	TGTGCCAGCAGCCGGTGTGGACTCGAAATTACCTACGAGCAGTACTTC
15	TRBD2	TRBV30	TRBJ2-5	.	CAWRSRGGWQETQYF	TGTGCCTGGAGGTCGCGCGGGGGGTGGCAAGAGACCCAGTACTTC
17	.	TRBV5-4	TRBJ1-1	.	CASSLGLGRIMNTEAFF	TGTGCCAGCAGCTTGGGCTTGGGGCGAATCATGAACACTGAAGCTTTCTTT
14	.	TRBV7-9	TRBJ1-1	few	CASSLGGGGTEAFF	TGTGCCAGCTCGCTTGGGGGAGGGGGCACTGAAGCTTTCTTT
14	TRBD2	TRBV18	TRBJ2-7	.	CASSDLAGVYEQYF	TGTGCCAGCTCCGATCTAGCGGGGGTCTACGAGCAGTACTTC
16	.	TRBV15	TRBJ1-5	.	CATSRDSQVLGQPQHF	TGTGCCACCAGCAGAGACTCACAGGTCTTGGGGCAGCCCCAGCATTTT
14	TRBD1	TRBV29-1	TRBJ2-3	.	CSVVTGVSTDTQYF	TGCAGCGTTGTTACAGGGGTGAGCACAGATACGCAGTATTTT
15	TRBD2	TRBV7-2	TRBJ2-1	.	CASSLGTSVDNEQFF	TGTGCCAGCAGCTTAGGGACTAGCGTTGACAATGAGCAGTTCTTC
14	.	TRBV27	TRBJ2-7	.	CASRRTGKGYEQYF	TGTGCCAGCAGGCGTACAGGGAAAGGTTACGAGCAGTACTTC
12	.	TRBV28	TRBJ1-1	few	CASRAGKLEAFF	TGTGCCAGCAGAGCGGGAAAACTAGAAGCTTTCTTT
14	.	TRBV2	TRBJ1-5	few	CASSEDYSNQPQHF	TGTGCCAGCAGCGAAGACTATAGCAATCAGCCCCAGCATTTT
14	.	TRBV5-1	TRBJ2-2	.	CASSLELRAGELFF	TGCGCCAGCAGCTTGGAGCTCCGCGCCGGGGAGCTGTTTTTT
13	.	TRBV7-9	TRBJ2-5	.	CASSSQGSGTQYF	TGTGCCAGCAGCTCCCAGGGTTCCGGGACCCAGTACTTC
15	.	TRBV18	TRBJ2-2	.	CASSPFAANTGELFF	TGTGCCAGCTCACCCTTCGCGGCTAACACCGGGGAGCTGTTTTTT
14	TRBD1	TRBV5-5	TRBJ2-4	.	CASSTRTGWNIQYF	TGTGCCAGCAGCACCAGGACAGGGTGGAACATTCAGTACTTC
10	.	TRBV20-1	TRBJ1-1	.	CSASQGSDFF	TGCAGTGCTTCTCAGGGCTCTGATTTCTTT
14	TRBD1	TRBV6-6	TRBJ2-5	.	CASSTGGVLKTQYF	TGTGCCAGCAGTACAGGGGGCGTACTGAAGACCCAGTACTTC
14	.	TRBV11-2	TRBJ2-5	.	CASSPSGAQETQYF	TGTGCCAGCAGCCCCTCGGGAGCCCAAGAGACCCAGTACTTC
12	.	TRBV28	TRBJ1-2	.	CASSPQTYGYTF	TGTGCCAGCAGCCCCCAAACTTATGGCTACACCTTC
14	TRBD1	TRBV9	TRBJ1-4	.	CASSLQGAGEKLFF	TGTGCCAGCAGCTTACAGGGGGCGGGTGAAAAACTGTTTTTT
13	.	TRBV6-6	TRBJ1-2	.	CASRYDEGYGYTF	TGTGCCAGCAGATACGACGAGGGCTATGGCTACACTTTC
15	.	TRBV28	TRBJ1-5	.	CASSFRGWGNQPQHF	TGTGCCAGCAGTTTCCGGGGTTGGGGCAATCAGCCCCAGCATTTT
16	TRBD1	TRBV6-2/TRBV6-3	TRBJ1-1	.	CASSDAGTGWIWGAFF	TGTGCCAGCAGTGACGCCGGGACAGGGTGGATATGGGGAGCTTTCTTT
14	.	TRBV6-5	TRBJ1-2	.	CASSPGGIGLGYTF	TGTGCCAGCAGTCCCGGAGGTATAGGGCTCGGCTACACCTTC
13	.	TRBV9	TRBJ2-7	.	CASSVDPGREQYF	TGTGCCAGCAGCGTAGATCCAGGTCGGGAGCAGTACTTC
16	.	TRBV5-6	TRBJ2-7	.	CASSLGLGGASYEQYF	TGTGCCAGCAGCTTGGGTCTTGGCGGGGCCTCCTACGAGCAGTACTTC